Sequencing of this T cell receptor beta chain was carried out in a study of PD-1 blockade in classical Hodgkin lymphoma. Study background: The patients were dosed with nivolumab 3 mg/kg, infused intravenously every 2 weeks.

A note on this clone: Its antigen is still unknown.

The assay was immunoSEQ multiplex PCR, and TCRdb's table has in-frame clones only and misses some. The sample holds about 13,000 clones, roughly 83% seen once. The time point: cycle 4 day 1 (C4D1), after 5 to 7 weeks of nivolumab. Every one of the patients relapsed after autologous stem cell transplantation (brentuximab vedotin exposure was variable). Thawed PBMCs underwent magnetic negative selection to yield purified CD4+ T cells. Study-wide results and caveats: Before treatment, TCR diversity in newly diagnosed patients was reportedly lower than in healthy donors. The baseline diversity of complete responders showed similarity to that of newly diagnosed patients. The CD4+ diversity rise by C4D1 was clearest in complete responders.

Material: CD4+ T cells from blood, obtained before the fourth cycle of nivolumab. This sequence originates from a human donor with classical Hodgkin lymphoma.

CDR3 sequence reads: CASSEARGNSPLHF. CDR3 in DNA: TGTGCCAGCAGTGAAGCCAGGGGTAATTCACCCCTCCACTTT. The V and J genes are TRBV2 and TRBJ1-6, with D perhaps TRBD1 (6 bases). There are 14 residues in the CDR3. Looked up from germline, CDR1 is SNHLY and CDR2 is FYNNEI. V was clipped by 0 bases and J by 6 bases, with 6 bases between them.